The clone carrying this TCR beta chain was counted many times. What it binds is unknown. This specimen belongs to a study of regulatory T cells in long-lasting Graves disease. Findings and limits, study-wide: Favoring TRBV28, TRBJ1-2 and TRBJ2-5 was a feature seen in persistent disease. The study examined only peripheral blood, not thyroid tissue. The study found persistent patients shared more public clonotypes (around 2,500) than new patients (over 900).

The CDR3 loop spans 16 amino acids. V was clipped by 6 bases and J by 5 bases, with 23 bases between them. From germline, CDR1 is MDHEN and CDR2 SYDVKM. iRepertoire HTBI primers and Arm-PCR of CDR3 regions built TCR beta libraries. TCRdb used MiXCR to reprocess the multiplex PCR reads, holding one entry per CDR3 protein. The profile shows 300,000 or so distinct CDR3 sequences, roughly a fifth of them singletons. Indicated time point: persistent/refractory GD, antithyroid drugs over 5 years with positive TRAb. PBMC RNA was the source of the TCR library. Each of the patients was recruited from an endocrinology department situated in Xi'an, China.

The input for sequencing was peripheral blood mononuclear cells (PBMCs), taken when the disease was refractory, from a patient treated with antithyroid drugs. The sequence was obtained from a female donor with Graves disease. This chain connects TRBV28 to TRBJ2-7; a possible D gene is TRBD1 (6 bases). CDR3 sequence (DNA): TGTGCCAGCAGACCTCTCCGGGACACTCCTTCTGACGAGCAGTACTTC. As protein: CASRPLRDTPSDEQYF.